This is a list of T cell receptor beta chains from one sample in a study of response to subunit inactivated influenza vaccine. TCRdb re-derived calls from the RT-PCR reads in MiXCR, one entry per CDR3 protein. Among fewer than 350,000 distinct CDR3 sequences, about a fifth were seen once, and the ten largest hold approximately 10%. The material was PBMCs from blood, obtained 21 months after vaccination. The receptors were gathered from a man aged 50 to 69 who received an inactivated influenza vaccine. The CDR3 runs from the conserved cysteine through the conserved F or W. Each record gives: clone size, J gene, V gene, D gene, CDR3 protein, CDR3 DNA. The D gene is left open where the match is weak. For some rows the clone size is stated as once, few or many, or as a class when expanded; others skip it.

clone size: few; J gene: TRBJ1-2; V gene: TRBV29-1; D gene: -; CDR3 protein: CSVDNFGQDYGYTF; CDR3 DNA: TGCAGCGTTGACAATTTTGGGCAGGACTATGGCTACACCTTC
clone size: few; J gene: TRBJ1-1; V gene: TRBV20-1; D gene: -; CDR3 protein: CSASYTEAFF; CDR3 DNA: TGCAGTGCTAGTTACACTGAAGCTTTCTTT
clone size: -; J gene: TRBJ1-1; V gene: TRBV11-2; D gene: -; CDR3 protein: CASSLVGTRGRTEAFF; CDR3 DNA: TGTGCCAGCAGCTTAGTGGGTACGAGGGGTCGGACTGAAGCTTTCTTT
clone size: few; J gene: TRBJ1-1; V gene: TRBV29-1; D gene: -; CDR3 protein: CSVGREGVRNTEAFF; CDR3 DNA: TGCAGCGTGGGTAGAGAGGGAGTTCGGAACACTGAAGCTTTCTTT
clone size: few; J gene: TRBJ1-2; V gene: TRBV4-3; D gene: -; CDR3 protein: CASSQEQSPSYGYTF; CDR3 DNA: TGCGCCAGCAGCCAAGAGCAGTCTCCGAGTTATGGCTACACCTTC
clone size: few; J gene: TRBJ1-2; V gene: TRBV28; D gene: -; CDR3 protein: CASSPTGVLGGYTF; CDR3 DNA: TGTGCCAGCAGCCCAACAGGAGTCCTGGGAGGCTACACCTTC
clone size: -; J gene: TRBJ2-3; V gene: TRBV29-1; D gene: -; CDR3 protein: CSVEVWGYTQYF; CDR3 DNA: TGCAGCGTTGAAGTGTGGGGATATACGCAGTATTTT
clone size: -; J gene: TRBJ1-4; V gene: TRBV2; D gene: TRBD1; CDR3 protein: CASRGDRVGEKLFF; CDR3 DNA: TGTGCCAGCAGGGGGGACAGGGTTGGAGAAAAACTGTTTTTT
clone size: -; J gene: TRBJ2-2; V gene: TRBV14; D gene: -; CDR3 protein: CASSQVGGSTGELFF; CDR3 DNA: TGTGCCAGCAGCCAAGTAGGGGGGAGCACCGGGGAGCTGTTTTTT
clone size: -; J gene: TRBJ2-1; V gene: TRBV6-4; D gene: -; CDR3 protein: CASSGSGQPAYNEQFF; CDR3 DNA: TGTGCCAGCAGTGGCTCTGGACAACCCGCCTACAATGAGCAGTTCTTC
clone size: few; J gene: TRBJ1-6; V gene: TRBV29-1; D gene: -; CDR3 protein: CSVVFQGFPNSNQISNSPLHF; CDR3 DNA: TGCAGCGTTGTGTTCCAGGGGTTCCCAAATTCGAATCAAATATCTAATTCACCCCTCCACTTT
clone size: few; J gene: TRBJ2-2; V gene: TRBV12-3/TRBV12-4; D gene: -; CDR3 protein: CASRDIRDTGELFF; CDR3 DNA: TGTGCCAGCAGGGACATCCGGGACACCGGGGAGCTGTTTTTT
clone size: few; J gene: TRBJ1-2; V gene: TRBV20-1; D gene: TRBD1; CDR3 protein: CSASDVGGGYTF; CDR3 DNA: TGCAGTGCTAGTGACGTAGGGGGCGGCTACACCTTC
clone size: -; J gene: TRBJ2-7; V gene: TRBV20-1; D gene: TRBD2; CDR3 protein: CSARDLAGDLYEQYF; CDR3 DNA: TGCAGTGCTAGAGATCTAGCGGGAGATCTCTACGAGCAGTACTTC
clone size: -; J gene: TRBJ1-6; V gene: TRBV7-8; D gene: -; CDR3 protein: CASSLSPYNSPLHF; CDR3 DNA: TGTGCCAGCAGCTTATCTCCCTATAATTCACCCCTCCACTTT
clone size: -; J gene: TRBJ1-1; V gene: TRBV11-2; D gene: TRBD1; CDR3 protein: CASAGGQGFGEAFF; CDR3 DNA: TGTGCCAGCGCGGGCGGACAGGGGTTTGGTGAAGCTTTCTTT
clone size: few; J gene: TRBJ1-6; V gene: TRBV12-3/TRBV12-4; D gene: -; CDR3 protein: CASSPGTVFSPLHF; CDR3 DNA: TGTGCCAGCAGTCCCGGGACTGTCTTTTCACCCCTCCACTTT
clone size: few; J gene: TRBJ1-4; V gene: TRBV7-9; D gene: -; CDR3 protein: CASSQAATNEKLFF; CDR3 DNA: TGTGCCAGCAGCCAAGCTGCAACTAATGAAAAACTGTTTTTT
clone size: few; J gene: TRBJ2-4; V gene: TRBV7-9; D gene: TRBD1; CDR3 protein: CASQPDRGKNIQYF; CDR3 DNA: TGTGCCTCCCAACCAGACAGGGGGAAAAACATTCAGTACTTC
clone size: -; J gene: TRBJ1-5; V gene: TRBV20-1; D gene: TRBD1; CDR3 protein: CSAIPGQGYSNQPQHF; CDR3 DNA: TGCAGTGCTATTCCGGGACAGGGATATAGCAATCAGCCCCAGCATTTT
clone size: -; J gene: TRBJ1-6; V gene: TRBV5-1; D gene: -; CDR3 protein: CASSLANSGLNSPLHF; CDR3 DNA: TGCGCCAGCAGCTTGGCCAACTCTGGGCTGAATTCACCCCTCCACTTT
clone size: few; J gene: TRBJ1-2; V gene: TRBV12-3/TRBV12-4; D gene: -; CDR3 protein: CASSLSRGRSGYTF; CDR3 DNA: TGTGCCAGCAGTTTAAGCAGGGGAAGGTCTGGCTACACCTTC
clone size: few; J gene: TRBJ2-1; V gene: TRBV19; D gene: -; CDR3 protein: CASSTRQRQNEQFF; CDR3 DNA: TGTGCCAGTAGTACTCGACAGAGACAAAATGAGCAGTTCTTC
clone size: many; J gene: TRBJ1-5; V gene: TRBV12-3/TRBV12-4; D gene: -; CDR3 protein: CASSQTGLQPQHF; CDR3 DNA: TGTGCCAGCAGTCAAACAGGGCTTCAGCCCCAGCATTTT
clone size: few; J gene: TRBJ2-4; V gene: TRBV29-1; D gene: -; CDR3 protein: CSVGQNNIQYF; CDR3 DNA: TGCAGCGTTGGCCAGAATAACATTCAGTACTTC
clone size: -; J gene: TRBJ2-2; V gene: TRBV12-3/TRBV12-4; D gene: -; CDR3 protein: CASSFWQGMAGELFF; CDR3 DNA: TGTGCCAGCAGTTTTTGGCAGGGGATGGCCGGGGAGCTGTTTTTT
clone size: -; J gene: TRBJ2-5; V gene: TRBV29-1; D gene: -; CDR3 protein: CSVEGRLTQETQYF; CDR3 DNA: TGCAGCGTTGAAGGCAGACTAACCCAAGAGACCCAGTACTTC
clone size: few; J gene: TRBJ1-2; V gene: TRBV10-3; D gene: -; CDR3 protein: CAISTQPGNYGYTF; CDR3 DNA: TGTGCCATCAGCACCCAGCCAGGGAACTATGGCTACACCTTC
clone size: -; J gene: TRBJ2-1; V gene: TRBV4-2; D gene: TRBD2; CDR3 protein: CASSVSALAETNEQFF; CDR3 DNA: TGTGCCAGCAGCGTTTCCGCTCTAGCGGAAACAAATGAGCAGTTCTTC
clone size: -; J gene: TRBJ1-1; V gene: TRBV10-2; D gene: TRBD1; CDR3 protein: CASSETRQGKTEAFF; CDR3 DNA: TGCGCCAGCAGTGAGACAAGACAGGGAAAGACTGAAGCTTTCTTT